This T cell receptor (beta chain) was sequenced in a study of shared clonotypes between healthy human individuals. Trimming shortened V by 3 bases and J by 4 bases, and 10 bases separated the two germline ends. This CDR3 contains 14 residues. Germline-derived CDR1 and CDR2 are LNHNV and YYDKDF (reference sequence). Measured with immunoSEQ multiplex PCR; TCRdb has only the in-frame clones, and not every one. The data show about 530,000 clones, around 79% seen once. V gene TRBV15 combines with J gene TRBJ2-1; D is perhaps TRBD1 or TRBD2 (5 bases each). The material sequenced was PBMCs. This clonotype was sampled from a woman aged 40 to 50 in good health. Some clones in this sample may be carry-over from other donors' samples. CDR3 DNA sequence: TGTGCCACCAGCAGCCGGGACGCGTACAATGAGCAGTTCTTC. Amino acid sequence: CATSSRDAYNEQFF.